At least ten counts were recorded for the clone carrying this T cell receptor beta chain. The data were obtained in a study of T cells in Graves' hyperthyroidism and ophthalmopathy. Germline V gene data show CDR1 as SGHNT and CDR2 as YYREEE (reference sequence). The CDR3 is made up of 14 amino acids. V dropped 2 bases and J dropped 8 bases, with 16 bases sitting between them. The CDR3 regions of TCR beta were amplified from RNA transcripts. First-round RT-PCR of the TCR CDR3 relied on the HTBI primer set. TCRdb passed the multiplex PCR reads through MiXCR, listing each CDR3 protein once. This sample has a few hundred thousand distinct CDR3 sequences, with approximately 49% found just once.

The receptor was isolated from an adult woman with Graves' disease, either hyperthyroidism or ophthalmopathy (not recorded which). The specimen was peripheral blood or thyroid tissue (not recorded which). The V and J genes are TRBV5-4 and TRBJ1-1, with D possibly being TRBD1 (5 bases). The CDR3 nucleotides read TGTGCCAGCAGCTTTGTTGGGGACCGGACAGAAGCTTTCTTT. Protein: CASSFVGDRTEAFF.